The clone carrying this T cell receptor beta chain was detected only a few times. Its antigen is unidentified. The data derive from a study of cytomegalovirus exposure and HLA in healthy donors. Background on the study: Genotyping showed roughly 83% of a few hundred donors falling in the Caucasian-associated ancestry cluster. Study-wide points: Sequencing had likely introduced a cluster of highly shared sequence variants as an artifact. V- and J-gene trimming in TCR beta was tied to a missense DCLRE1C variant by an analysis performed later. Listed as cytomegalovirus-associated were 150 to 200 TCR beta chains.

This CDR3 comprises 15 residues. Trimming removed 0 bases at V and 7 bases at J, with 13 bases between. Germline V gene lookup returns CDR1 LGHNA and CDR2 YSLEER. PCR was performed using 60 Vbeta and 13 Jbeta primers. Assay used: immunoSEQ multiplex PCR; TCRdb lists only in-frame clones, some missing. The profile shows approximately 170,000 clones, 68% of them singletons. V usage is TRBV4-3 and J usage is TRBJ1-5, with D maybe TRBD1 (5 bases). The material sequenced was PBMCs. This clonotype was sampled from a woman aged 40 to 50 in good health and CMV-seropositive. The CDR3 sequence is CASSQDVGGEQPQHF. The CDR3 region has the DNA TGCGCCAGCAGCCAAGATGTAGGAGGGGAGCAGCCCCAGCATTTT.